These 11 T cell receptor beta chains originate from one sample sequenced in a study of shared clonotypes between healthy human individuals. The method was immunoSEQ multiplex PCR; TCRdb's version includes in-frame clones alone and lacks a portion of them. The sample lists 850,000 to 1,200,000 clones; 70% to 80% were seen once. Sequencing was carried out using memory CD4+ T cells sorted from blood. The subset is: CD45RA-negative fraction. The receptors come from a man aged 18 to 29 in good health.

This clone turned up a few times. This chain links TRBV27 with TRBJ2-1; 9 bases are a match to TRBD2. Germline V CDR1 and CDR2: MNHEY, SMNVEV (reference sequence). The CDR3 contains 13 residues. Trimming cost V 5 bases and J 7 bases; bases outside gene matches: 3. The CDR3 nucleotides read TGTGCCAGCAGTCGGACTAGCGCTAATGAGCAGTTCTTC. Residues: CASSRTSANEQFF.

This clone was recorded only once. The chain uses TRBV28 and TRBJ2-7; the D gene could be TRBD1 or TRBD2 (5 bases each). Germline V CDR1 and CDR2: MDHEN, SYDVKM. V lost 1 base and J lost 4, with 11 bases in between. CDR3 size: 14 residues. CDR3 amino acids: CASSLYGTEYEQYF. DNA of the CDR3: TGTGCCAGCAGTTTATACGGGACCGAATACGAGCAGTACTTC. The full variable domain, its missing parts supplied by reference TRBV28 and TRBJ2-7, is DVKVTQSSRYLVKRTGEKVFLECVQDMDHENMFWYRQDPGLGLRLIYFSYDVKMKEKGDIPEGYSVSREKKERFSLILESASTNQTSMYLCASSLYGTEYEQYFGPGTRLTVT.

Here the CDR3 reads CAISDRAPYNSPLHF. The CDR3 nucleotides read TGTGCCATCAGTGACCGGGCACCCTATAATTCACCCCTCCACTTT. The V and J genes are TRBV10-3 and TRBJ1-6; D gene ambiguous. Germline loops: CDR1 ENHRY, CDR2 SYGVKD. The CDR3 has 15 amino acids. Trimming removed 3 bases from V and 2 bases from J, with 8 bases in between.

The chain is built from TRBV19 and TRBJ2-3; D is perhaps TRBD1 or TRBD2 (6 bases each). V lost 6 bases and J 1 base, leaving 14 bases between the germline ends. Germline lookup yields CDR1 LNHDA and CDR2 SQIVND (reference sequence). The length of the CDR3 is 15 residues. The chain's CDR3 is CASRDGRGGTDTQYF. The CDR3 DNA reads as TGTGCCAGTAGAGATGGAAGGGGGGGCACAGATACGCAGTATTTT. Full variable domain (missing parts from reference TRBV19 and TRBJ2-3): DGGITQSPKYLFRKEGQNVTLSCEQNLNHDAMYWYRQDPGQGLRLIYYSQIVNDFQKGDIAEGYSVSREKKESFPLTVTSAQKNPTAFYLCASRDGRGGTDTQYFGPGTRLTVL.

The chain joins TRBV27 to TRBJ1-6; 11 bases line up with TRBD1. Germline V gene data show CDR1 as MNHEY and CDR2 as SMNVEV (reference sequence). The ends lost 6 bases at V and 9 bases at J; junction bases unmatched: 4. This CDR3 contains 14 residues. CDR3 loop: CASSPGTGGSPLHF. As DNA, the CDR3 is TGTGCCAGCAGCCCCGGGACAGGGGGTTCACCCCTCCACTTT.

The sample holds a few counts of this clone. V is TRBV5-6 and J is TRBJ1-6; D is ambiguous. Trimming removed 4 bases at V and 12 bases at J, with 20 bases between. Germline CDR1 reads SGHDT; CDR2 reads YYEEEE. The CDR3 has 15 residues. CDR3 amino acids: CASSANPRQRGPLHF. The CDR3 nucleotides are TGTGCCAGCAGCGCCAACCCCCGGCAGCGGGGACCCCTCCACTTT.

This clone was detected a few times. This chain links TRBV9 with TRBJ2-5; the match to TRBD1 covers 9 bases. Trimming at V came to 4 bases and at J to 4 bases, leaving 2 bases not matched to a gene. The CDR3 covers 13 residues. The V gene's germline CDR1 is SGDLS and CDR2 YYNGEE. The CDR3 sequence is CASSRDRAETQYF. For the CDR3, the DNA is TGTGCCAGCAGCCGGGACAGGGCAGAGACCCAGTACTTC.

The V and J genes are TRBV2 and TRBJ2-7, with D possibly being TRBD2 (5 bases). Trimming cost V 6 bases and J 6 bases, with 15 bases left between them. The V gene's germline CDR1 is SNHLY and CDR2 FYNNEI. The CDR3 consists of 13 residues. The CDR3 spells CASSVYSRGEQYF. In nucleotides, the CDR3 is TGTGCCAGCAGCGTGTACAGCCGGGGCGAGCAGTACTTC.

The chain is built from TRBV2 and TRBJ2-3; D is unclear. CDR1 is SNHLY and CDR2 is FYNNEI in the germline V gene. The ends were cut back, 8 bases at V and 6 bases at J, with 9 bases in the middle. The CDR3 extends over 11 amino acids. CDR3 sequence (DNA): TGTGCCAGCTCCTTCGGGGATACGCAGTATTTT. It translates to CASSFGDTQYF.

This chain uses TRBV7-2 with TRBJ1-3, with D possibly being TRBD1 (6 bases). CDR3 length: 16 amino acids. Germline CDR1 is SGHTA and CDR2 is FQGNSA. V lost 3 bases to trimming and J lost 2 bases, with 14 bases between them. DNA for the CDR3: TGTGCCAGCAGCTTGGACAGCCTCCTCCCTGGAAACACCATATATTTT. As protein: CASSLDSLLPGNTIYF.

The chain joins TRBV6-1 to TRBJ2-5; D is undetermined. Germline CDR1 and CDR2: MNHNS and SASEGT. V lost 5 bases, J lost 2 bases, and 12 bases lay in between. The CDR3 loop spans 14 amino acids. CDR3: CASSKDRLQETQYF. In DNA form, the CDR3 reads TGTGCCAGCAGTAAGGACCGATTACAAGAGACCCAGTACTTC.